The 32 T cell receptor beta chains listed next were all sequenced from one sample in a study of CD8+ T cells in alopecia areata (dated by TCRdb to between 2017 and 2018). This specimen's time point label, per the study, means: baseline before oral tofacitinib. Library generation was performed with the immunoSEQ multiplex PCR assay. RNA was extracted from all samples and reverse transcribed into cDNA as template for TCR sequencing. Imported from immuneACCESS, the table was reduced by TCRdb to in-frame sequences with V and J called. These copies leave out some clones; in studies compared against another copy, an unresolved V gene accounts for under half, and the cause of the remainder is not known. The sample table records about 200,000 clones; approximately 52% of these occur just once. Of the sample, less than 0.6% is held by the ten largest clones. Source: CD4+ T cells sorted from blood, taken at week 0. The source is a human donor with alopecia areata.

Details on this clone: Other DNA sequences in this sample translate to the same CDR3. The chain recombines TRBV7-9 with TRBJ1-2; a possible D gene is TRBD1 (6 bases). The CDR3 is 15 residues long. Germline CDR1 reads SEHNR; CDR2 reads FQNEAQ (reference sequence). Deletions cut 3 bases from V and 2 bases from J, with 13 bases between. The DNA for the CDR3 is TGTGCCAGCAGCTTGGGGCCAGGGGCCAACTATGGCTACACCTTC. Its translation is CASSLGPGANYGYTF.

The genes are TRBV4-1 and TRBJ2-5; D remains ambiguous. Germline V lookup: CDR1 MGHRA, CDR2 YSYEKL. V lost 3 bases to trimming and J lost 5 bases, with 10 bases between them. The length of the CDR3 is 13 residues. The CDR3 reads CASSQTNGETQYF. The CDR3 region has the DNA TGCGCCAGCAGCCAGACAAATGGGGAGACCCAGTACTTC.

As to this clone: No DNA is shown, since the ends of the CDR3 on it are uncertain; the CDR3 is the one TCRdb lists. The gene calls are TRBV29-1 and TRBJ1-2. Germline CDR1 is SQVTM and CDR2 is ANQGSEA. The CDR3 spans 14 amino acids, including both terminal residues. This chain's CDR3 is CSVESSTSAYGYTF.

The chain links TRBV6-5 to TRBJ1-2; tentative D call: TRBD1 (5 bases). Trimming stripped 7 bases from V and 4 bases from J, with 13 bases between. The CDR3 is 13 amino acids. Germline CDR1 MNHEY, CDR2 SVGAGI. CDR3 residues: CASTQGTSYGYTF. CDR3 DNA: TGTGCCAGCACCCAGGGTACCTCCTATGGCTACACCTTC.

The genes are TRBV7-9 and TRBJ2-3; D is uncertain. Germline CDR1 is SEHNR and CDR2 is FQNEAQ (reference sequence). The CDR3 loop spans 12 amino acids. Between the trimmed V and J ends, which lost 1 base and 4 bases, there was a span of 3 bases. The CDR3 DNA reads as TGTGCCAGCAGCTTAGTCCCAGATACGCAGTATTTT. It yields the protein CASSLVPDTQYF. The complete variable domain, with remaining parts taken from reference TRBV7-9 and TRBJ2-3, reads DTGVSQNPRHKITKRGQNVTFRCDPISEHNRLYWYRQTLGQGPEFLTYFQNEAQLEKSRLLSDRFSAERPKGSFSTLEIQRTEQGDSAMYLCASSLVPDTQYFGPGTRLTVL.

This clone has a handful of counts. V and J are TRBV30 and TRBJ2-2; D call uncertain. The CDR3 contains 13 residues. Germline CDR1 GTSNPN, CDR2 SVGIG (reference sequence). V gave up 0 bases and J gave up 1 base, with 3 bases separating them. Here the CDR3 DNA reads TGTGCCTGGAGTGTTAGGAACACCGGGGAGCTGTTTTTT. Protein product: CAWSVRNTGELFF.

The rearrangement links TRBV29-1 to TRBJ2-7, with D maybe TRBD2 (6 bases). This CDR3 is 15 amino acids long. Trimming cost V 3 bases and J 0 bases, with 15 bases left between them. Germline V lookup: CDR1 SQVTM, CDR2 ANQGSEA. CDR3 coding DNA: TGCAGCGTTGACCGCCGACTAGGGAACTCCTACGAGCAGTACTTC. Its translation: CSVDRRLGNSYEQYF.

This clone has only one observation. This chain links TRBV27 with TRBJ1-5; D call uncertain. The ends were cut back, 4 bases at V and 5 bases at J, with 21 bases in the middle. From germline, CDR1 is MNHEY and CDR2 SMNVEV (reference sequence). This CDR3 spans 17 amino acids. In DNA, the CDR3 is TGTGCCAGCAGTTCCCTAATTAGACACCGCCCTGATCAGCCCCAGCATTTT. Its translation is CASSSLIRHRPDQPQHF.

The table lists this clone with a count of one. The chain has TRBV13 and TRBJ2-4; 7 bases are shared with TRBD2. Germline V gene data show CDR1 as PRHDT and CDR2 as FYEKMQ (reference sequence). This CDR3 has 14 amino acids. The V segment lost 1 base and the J segment 6 bases; nucleotides outside the gene matches: 3. CDR3 nucleotides: TGTGCCAGCAGCTTAGCGGGAGGCCCAAACATTCAGTACTTC. Residues: CASSLAGGPNIQYF.

The V and J genes are TRBV29-1 and TRBJ2-4; 7 nucleotides match TRBD2. From germline, CDR1 is SQVTM and CDR2 ANQGSEA. V gave up 2 bases and J gave up 5 bases; unmatched junction bases: 3. There are 13 residues in the CDR3. The CDR3 region is CSVESGLENIQYF. CDR3 sequence (DNA): TGCAGCGTTGAATCCGGACTAGAAAACATTCAGTACTTC.

The V call is TRBV29-1, the J call TRBJ1-2; D possibly corresponds to TRBD1 (5 bases). The V end was cut by 5 bases, the J end by 6 bases, with 10 bases between. The CDR3 covers 11 residues. The germline V gene has CDR1 SQVTM and CDR2 ANQGSEA. The CDR3 bases are TGCAGCGTTACATGGGGGAATGGCTACACCTTC. Its protein product is CSVTWGNGYTF.

The sample holds a few counts of this clone. The CDR3 region is CASSGRSYNSPLHF. CDR3 bases: TGTGCCAGCAGCGGGCGCTCCTATAATTCACCCCTCCACTTT. This chain connects TRBV6-1 to TRBJ1-6; D is unclear. Germline V gene data show CDR1 as MNHNS and CDR2 as SASEGT. The CDR3 totals 14 residues. Trimming pared 6 bases from V and 0 bases from J, leaving 6 bases between.

Remarks on this clone: Different DNA sequences within this sample yield the same CDR3. The rearrangement links TRBV29-1 to TRBJ1-3; D gene unclear. The CDR3 is made up of 12 amino acids. V lost 4 bases and J lost 4, with 8 bases in between. Germline CDR1 SQVTM, CDR2 ANQGSEA. In DNA form, the CDR3 reads TGCAGCGTTGCTGGGTCCGGAAACACCATATATTTT. Protein sequence: CSVAGSGNTIYF.

The chain uses TRBV2 and TRBJ2-7, with 7 bases aligning to TRBD1. The CDR3 is 14 residues long. Germline CDR1 reads SNHLY; CDR2 reads FYNNEI. Trimming cost V 4 bases and J 4 bases; bases outside gene matches: 7. The CDR3 nucleotides read TGTGCCAGCAGTGTTGGACAGGACAGATACGAGCAGTACTTC. Amino acid sequence: CASSVGQDRYEQYF.

The CDR3 spells CAWSGSTGGSNQPQHF. In nucleotides, the CDR3 is TGTGCCTGGAGTGGATCAACAGGGGGTAGCAATCAGCCCCAGCATTTT. This rearrangement joins TRBV30 to TRBJ1-5; 8 nucleotides match TRBD1. Germline V gene sequence: CDR1 GTSNPN, CDR2 SVGIG (reference sequence). V lost 1 base and J lost 0; bases outside the gene matches: 5. There are 16 residues in the CDR3.

This rearrangement joins TRBV5-1 to TRBJ1-2; no firm D call. Trimming took 4 bases from V and 4 from J, leaving 17 bases between them. The CDR3 runs to 15 residues. CDR1 and CDR2 (germline): SGHRS, YFSETQ. The CDR3 region is CASSARPERGYGYTF. In DNA form, the CDR3 reads TGCGCCAGCAGCGCCCGGCCGGAGAGAGGCTATGGCTACACCTTC.

The sample holds a few counts of this clone. The rearrangement uses TRBV18 and TRBJ1-2; D is undetermined. CDR3 length equals 12 residues. Germline-derived CDR1 and CDR2 are KGHSH and LQKENI. The V end lost 1 base, the J end lost 8 bases, and 8 bases lay between the germline ends. The CDR3: CASSPRARGYTF. CDR3 DNA sequence: TGTGCCAGCTCACCACGAGCGAGGGGCTACACCTTC.

The chain joins TRBV6-5 to TRBJ2-1; no reliable D call. CDR3 length: 12 amino acids. Germline V CDR1 and CDR2: MNHEY, SVGAGI. V was shortened by 10 bases and J by 3 bases, with 10 bases between the two germline ends. The CDR3 loop reads CATETDYNEQFF. The CDR3 DNA reads TGTGCCACCGAGACGGACTACAATGAGCAGTTCTTC.

This clone was counted a few times. V usage is TRBV6-5 and J usage is TRBJ2-6; D is perhaps TRBD1 (5 bases). Germline V gene sequence: CDR1 MNHEY, CDR2 SVGAGI. V lost 2 bases to trimming and J lost 1 base, with 6 bases between them. CDR3 length: 15 residues. The CDR3: CASSYRQSGANVLTF. The CDR3 bases are TGTGCCAGCAGTTACCGACAGTCTGGGGCCAACGTCCTGACTTTC.

This chain uses TRBV29-1 with TRBJ1-2; D may be TRBD1 (6 bases). Between the trimmed V and J ends, which lost 2 bases and 7 bases, there was a span of 14 bases. The germline V gene encodes CDR1 SQVTM and CDR2 ANQGSEA. The CDR3 is 13 residues long. Here the CDR3 reads CSVESGVYSGYTF. The CDR3 DNA follows: TGCAGCGTTGAATCAGGGGTATACAGTGGCTACACCTTC. Full variable domain (remainder filled in from reference TRBV29-1 and TRBJ1-2): SAVISQKPSRDICQRGTSLTIQCQVDSQVTMMFWYRQQPGQSLTLIATANQGSEATYESGFVIDKFPISRPNLTFSTLTVSNMSPEDSSIYLCSVESGVYSGYTFGSGTRLTVV.

Worth noting for this clone: The same CDR3 also results from other DNA sequences found in this sample. This rearrangement joins TRBV30 to TRBJ1-5; no clear D gene. V dropped 2 bases and J dropped 4 bases, with 9 bases sitting between them. Per germline, CDR1 GTSNPN and CDR2 SVGIG (reference sequence). This CDR3 contains 13 residues. The CDR3 sequence: CAWSPTGNQPQHF. The CDR3 DNA follows: TGTGCCTGGAGTCCGACTGGTAATCAGCCCCAGCATTTT.

The chain recombines TRBV5-1 with TRBJ2-7; the match to TRBD2 covers 9 bases. CDR3 length equals 16 residues. CDR1 and CDR2 from the germline V gene are SGHRS and YFSETQ. Trimming took 0 bases from V and 1 from J; bases not matched to a gene: 5. The chain's CDR3 is CASSLGGTSQSYEQYF. CDR3 in DNA: TGCGCCAGCAGCTTGGGAGGGACTAGCCAGTCCTACGAGCAGTACTTC.

This chain uses TRBV30 with TRBJ1-2, with D perhaps TRBD1 (6 bases). Per the germline V gene, CDR1 is GTSNPN and CDR2 is SVGIG (reference sequence). The CDR3 is made up of 15 amino acids. V was trimmed by 1 base and J by 6 bases, leaving 18 bases between them. The CDR3 region has the DNA TGTGCCTGGAGTGCCCCGGACAGAGTTAGGCATGGCTACACCTTC. Its protein product is CAWSAPDRVRHGYTF.

CDR3 loop: CASSLLRGQGRETQYF. The CDR3 DNA sequence: TGTGCCAGTAGTCTACTGCGGGGACAGGGCAGGGAGACCCAGTACTTC. This rearrangement joins TRBV19 to TRBJ2-5, with 9 bases identical to TRBD1. J lost 5 bases, V lost 5 bases, and 12 bases had no gene match. From germline, CDR1 is LNHDA and CDR2 SQIVND (reference sequence). The CDR3 length is 16 residues.

The chain couples TRBV9 to TRBJ2-7; no firm D call. The V and J ends lost 0 bases and 6 bases respectively, with 10 bases between them. CDR1 is SGDLS, CDR2 YYNGEE, per germline. This CDR3 is built from 13 residues. CDR3 amino acids: CASSVDSLTEQYF. CDR3 bases: TGTGCCAGCAGCGTAGACTCGCTAACCGAGCAGTACTTC.

This clone has just a few counts. The rearrangement joins TRBV7-9 to TRBJ2-3, with D perhaps TRBD1 (6 bases). Germline V lookup: CDR1 SEHNR, CDR2 FQNEAQ (reference sequence). V shed 6 bases and J shed 5 bases, with 12 bases lying between them. The CDR3 spans 13 residues. The CDR3 sequence is CASSIQGKDTQYF. Here the CDR3 DNA reads TGTGCCAGCAGTATTCAGGGGAAAGATACGCAGTATTTT.

V and J are TRBV2 and TRBJ1-2, with unresolved D. This CDR3 contains 15 residues. The ends were cut back, 5 bases at V and 3 bases at J, with 16 bases in the middle. CDR1 is SNHLY and CDR2 is FYNNEI in the germline V gene. This chain's CDR3 is CASSPYSSGDYGYTF. Written as DNA, the CDR3 is TGTGCCAGCAGTCCGTATTCGTCGGGAGACTATGGCTACACCTTC.

The table lists this clone with a few counts. The V gene is TRBV10-3, the J gene TRBJ1-1; TRBD1 aligns across 10 bases. Trimming cost V 6 bases and J 3 bases; bases outside gene matches: 1. CDR1 and CDR2 (germline): ENHRY, SYGVKD. The CDR3 consists of 13 residues. The CDR3 reads CAISGTGDTEAFF. In DNA, the CDR3 is TGTGCCATCAGCGGGACAGGGGACACTGAAGCTTTCTTT.

The chain couples TRBV28 to TRBJ2-4, with D unresolved. Germline CDR1 and CDR2: MDHEN and SYDVKM. V was cut by 7 bases and J by 5 bases, with 6 bases left in between. The length of the CDR3 is 11 residues. Here the CDR3 reads CASTLQNIQYF. The CDR3 bases are TGTGCCAGCACCCTTCAAAACATTCAGTACTTC.

The chain combines TRBV18 with TRBJ1-1; 7 bases are a match to TRBD1. This CDR3 spans 15 amino acids. Germline V gives CDR1 KGHSH, CDR2 LQKENI. The ends lost 6 bases at V and 1 base at J; junction bases unmatched: 8. CDR3 in amino acids: CASSHREGANTEAFF. The DNA of the CDR3 is TGTGCCAGCTCCCACAGGGAGGGGGCGAACACTGAAGCTTTCTTT.

The genes are TRBV23-1 and TRBJ1-2, with D tentatively TRBD1 (5 bases). TRBV23-1 counts as an open reading frame of uncertain function. This CDR3 comprises 19 residues. V was trimmed by 1 base and J by 2 bases, leaving 23 bases between them. CDR3 nucleotide sequence: TGCGCCAGCAGTCAATTCCCCAAAGGCCGCAGGGAGGGCAACTATGGCTACACCTTC. Protein: CASSQFPKGRREGNYGYTF.

This chain connects TRBV30 to TRBJ2-3, with TRBD1 as a possible D gene (6 bases). The CDR3 length is 12 residues. CDR1 and CDR2 (germline): GTSNPN, SVGIG (reference sequence). V lost 3 bases to trimming and J lost 6 bases, with 10 bases between them. The CDR3 spells CAWRGAPDTQYF. The CDR3 nucleotides read TGTGCCTGGAGGGGGGCGCCGGATACGCAGTATTTT.